This T cell receptor beta chain appears in the sequencing data of a study of graft-versus-host responses after intestinal transplantation. The assay was immunoSEQ multiplex PCR, and TCRdb's table has in-frame clones only and misses some. The sample holds roughly 130,000 clones; roughly 91% are singletons and the top ten take around 0.2%. Germline loops: CDR1 GTSNPN, CDR2 SVGIG (reference sequence). The CDR3 runs to 13 residues. The V gene lost 0 bases and the J gene lost 8 bases, with 14 bases spanning the gap. A note on this clone: Antigen unknown.

The material was unstimulated CD4+ T cells sorted from spleen or lymph node cells, obtained before intestinal transplant. V gene TRBV30 combines with J gene TRBJ2-7, with D uncertain. The receptor comes from a human donor who received an intestinal transplant. CDR3 residues: CAWSVLYFGQQYF. The DNA of the CDR3 is TGTGCCTGGAGTGTATTATATTTCGGGCAGCAGTACTTC.